This T cell receptor (beta chain) was sequenced during a study of T cells in Graves' hyperthyroidism and ophthalmopathy. Regarding the study as a whole: In the analysis, a 13 V-J model separated ophthalmopathy from stable hyperthyroidism. Onset of ophthalmopathy came a median approximately 6.5 months after the model predicted it.

Diagnoses used clinical symptoms, serum thyroxine and TRAb, thyroid ultrasound and orbital computed tomography. This clonotype was picked up many times. What it binds is not known. Its ends do not fully match the called genes, so a read error is possible. The CDR3 totals 13 residues. Germline V gene data show CDR1 as SGHVS and CDR2 as FQNEAQ. TCR beta CDR3 regions were amplified from RNA. The HTBI set primed first-round TCR CDR3 RT-PCR. TCRdb itself ran the multiplex PCR reads through MiXCR, one entry per CDR3 protein. The repertoire has about 610,000 distinct CDR3 sequences, around 45% of them found once; the top ten carry about 8%.

The gene calls are TRBV7-8 and TRBJ2-7; possibly TRBD2 for D (6 bases). The specimen sequenced was peripheral blood or thyroid tissue (not recorded which). The TCR comes from a young woman with Graves' hyperthyroidism. CDR3: CASSIAVSYEQYF. In DNA, the CDR3 is TGTGCCAGCAGCATAGCGGTCTCCTACGAGCAGTACTTC.